This is a list of T cell receptor beta chains from one sample in a study of blood T cell repertoires in COVID-19. TCRdb keeps only in-frame clones here, not all; method: immunoSEQ multiplex PCR. This sample carries 650,000 to 800,000 clones, around 90% of them seen once, and the ten largest clones take 0.2% to 0.3%. The sequencing sample was made of peripheral blood. The receptors were gathered from a woman aged 18-29 years with acute or convalescent COVID-19. Both conserved end residues are part of each CDR3. Each record gives: CDR3 length, V gene, J gene, CDR3 protein.

cdr3_length: 13
v_call: TRBV12-3/TRBV12-4
j_call: TRBJ1-2
cdr3_aa: CASSFGWSYGYTF

cdr3_length: 16
v_call: TRBV7-9
j_call: TRBJ2-3
cdr3_aa: CASSAEQGYPTDTQYF

cdr3_length: 16
v_call: TRBV7-9
j_call: TRBJ1-5
cdr3_aa: CASSAGRGIGNQPQHF

cdr3_length: 16
v_call: TRBV6-1
j_call: TRBJ1-3
cdr3_aa: CASSEQISPSGNTIYF

cdr3_length: 15
v_call: TRBV2
j_call: TRBJ2-2
cdr3_aa: CASSYRDYSPGELFF

cdr3_length: 16
v_call: TRBV24-1
j_call: TRBJ1-5
cdr3_aa: CATSGLRDRANQPQHF

cdr3_length: 16
v_call: TRBV19
j_call: TRBJ1-6
cdr3_aa: CASSTEGGSPGSPLHF

cdr3_length: 15
v_call: TRBV25-1
j_call: TRBJ1-6
cdr3_aa: CASSGGTGLRSPLHF

cdr3_length: 16
v_call: TRBV7-9
j_call: TRBJ1-1
cdr3_aa: CASRHRDRKRNTEAFF

cdr3_length: 15
v_call: TRBV7-6
j_call: TRBJ2-2
cdr3_aa: CASSWTGSGTGELFF

cdr3_length: 12
v_call: TRBV18
j_call: TRBJ2-7
cdr3_aa: CASSPSQWEQYF

cdr3_length: 17
v_call: TRBV11-3
j_call: TRBJ1-1
cdr3_aa: CASSAGGGRGMNTEAFF

cdr3_length: 15
v_call: TRBV24-1
j_call: TRBJ1-5
cdr3_aa: CATSSGINSNQPQHF

cdr3_length: 14
v_call: TRBV6-2/TRBV6-3
j_call: TRBJ2-2
cdr3_aa: CASSPTGDTGELFF

cdr3_length: 13
v_call: TRBV29-1
j_call: TRBJ1-5
cdr3_aa: CSVVGSGNQPQHF

cdr3_length: 15
v_call: TRBV5-1
j_call: TRBJ2-5
cdr3_aa: CASSLAQGKGETQYF

cdr3_length: 15
v_call: TRBV4-2
j_call: TRBJ1-3
cdr3_aa: CASSQETTSGNTIYF

cdr3_length: 14
v_call: TRBV5-1
j_call: TRBJ1-1
cdr3_aa: CASSLVEATTEAFF

cdr3_length: 14
v_call: TRBV3-1/TRBV3-2
j_call: TRBJ1-4
cdr3_aa: CASSQGQKVLKLFF

cdr3_length: 15
v_call: TRBV27
j_call: TRBJ1-2
cdr3_aa: CASSFAGQGAEGYTF

cdr3_length: 14
v_call: TRBV6-2/TRBV6-3
j_call: TRBJ2-5
cdr3_aa: CASSYSDGGETQYF

cdr3_length: 13
v_call: TRBV12-3/TRBV12-4
j_call: TRBJ2-7
cdr3_aa: CASSLAGGYEQYF

cdr3_length: 16
v_call: TRBV11-2
j_call: TRBJ2-7
cdr3_aa: CASSFIPQGLRYEQYF

cdr3_length: 16
v_call: TRBV18
j_call: TRBJ2-3
cdr3_aa: CASSPRPAGGQNTQYF

cdr3_length: 15
v_call: TRBV3-1/TRBV3-2
j_call: TRBJ2-1
cdr3_aa: CASSQAGGASNEQFF

cdr3_length: 15
v_call: TRBV5-1
j_call: TRBJ1-5
cdr3_aa: CASSSGTAENQPQHF

cdr3_length: 13
v_call: TRBV15
j_call: TRBJ1-2
cdr3_aa: CATEPDRINGYTF

cdr3_length: 15
v_call: TRBV9
j_call: TRBJ1-1
cdr3_aa: CASSQSTGLNTEAFF

cdr3_length: 14
v_call: TRBV3-1/TRBV3-2
j_call: TRBJ1-2
cdr3_aa: CASSPGTGNYGYTF

cdr3_length: 12
v_call: TRBV7-9
j_call: TRBJ1-1
cdr3_aa: CASSYTRTEAFF

cdr3_length: 16
v_call: TRBV4-3
j_call: TRBJ1-4
cdr3_aa: CASSQDWGSGSPILFF

cdr3_length: 15
v_call: TRBV19
j_call: TRBJ1-2
cdr3_aa: CASSIDPGRGHGYTF

cdr3_length: 13
v_call: TRBV12-3/TRBV12-4
j_call: TRBJ2-1
cdr3_aa: CASLTGVVNEQFF

cdr3_length: 15
v_call: TRBV19
j_call: TRBJ1-1
cdr3_aa: CASRGTAEQNTEAFF

cdr3_length: 16
v_call: TRBV4-1
j_call: TRBJ2-7
cdr3_aa: CASSQDLGRVTYEQYF

cdr3_length: 15
v_call: TRBV5-4
j_call: TRBJ2-1
cdr3_aa: CASSPYRGNYNEQFF

cdr3_length: 16
v_call: TRBV9
j_call: TRBJ1-1
cdr3_aa: CASSVGPPGQATEAFF

cdr3_length: 14
v_call: TRBV5-3
j_call: TRBJ2-7
cdr3_aa: CARSLMGTEYEQYF

cdr3_length: 15
v_call: TRBV5-4
j_call: TRBJ2-5
cdr3_aa: CASSLAGQGQETQYF

cdr3_length: 16
v_call: TRBV6-2/TRBV6-3
j_call: TRBJ1-1
cdr3_aa: CASSSQLGVGRTEAFF

cdr3_length: 11
v_call: TRBV18
j_call: TRBJ1-2
cdr3_aa: CASSDSLGYTF

cdr3_length: 15
v_call: TRBV13
j_call: TRBJ1-1
cdr3_aa: CASSFSTGRRTEAFF

cdr3_length: 12
v_call: TRBV3-1/TRBV3-2
j_call: TRBJ2-7
cdr3_aa: CASSQLRTEQYF

cdr3_length: 11
v_call: TRBV13
j_call: TRBJ1-1
cdr3_aa: CASSLVSEAFF

cdr3_length: 16
v_call: TRBV6-2/TRBV6-3
j_call: TRBJ1-1
cdr3_aa: CASSYPWDRGFTEAFF

cdr3_length: 17
v_call: TRBV2
j_call: TRBJ2-7
cdr3_aa: CATEGRVRDRPSDEQYF

cdr3_length: 16
v_call: TRBV6-5
j_call: TRBJ2-1
cdr3_aa: CASSYLEGVGYNEQFF

cdr3_length: 15
v_call: TRBV12-5
j_call: TRBJ1-1
cdr3_aa: CASDMTGLMNTEAFF

cdr3_length: 17
v_call: TRBV29-1
j_call: TRBJ1-2
cdr3_aa: CSVEWGDRGRWNYGYTF

cdr3_length: 15
v_call: TRBV7-7
j_call: TRBJ2-3
cdr3_aa: CASSLSGGSIDTQYF

cdr3_length: 14
v_call: TRBV6-5
j_call: TRBJ2-3
cdr3_aa: CASSRGGGEDTQYF

cdr3_length: 15
v_call: TRBV5-1
j_call: TRBJ1-1
cdr3_aa: CASRRDSLMNTEAFF

cdr3_length: 17
v_call: TRBV7-2
j_call: TRBJ1-1
cdr3_aa: CASSPGQGLFLATEAFF

cdr3_length: 15
v_call: TRBV10-3
j_call: TRBJ2-1
cdr3_aa: CAISGAGGGYNEQFF

cdr3_length: 18
v_call: TRBV3-1/TRBV3-2
j_call: TRBJ1-2
cdr3_aa: CASSQDRDSLLNRYGYTF

cdr3_length: 15
v_call: TRBV27
j_call: TRBJ2-2
cdr3_aa: CASSLSRFGTGELFF

cdr3_length: 13
v_call: TRBV6-5
j_call: TRBJ1-2
cdr3_aa: CASSLGQGSGYTF

cdr3_length: 13
v_call: TRBV7-9
j_call: TRBJ1-1
cdr3_aa: CASSLVGDTEAFF

cdr3_length: 14
v_call: TRBV2
j_call: TRBJ2-5
cdr3_aa: CASSVTGGGETQYF

cdr3_length: 13
v_call: TRBV9
j_call: TRBJ1-1
cdr3_aa: CASSPTGGTEAFF